This T cell receptor beta chain was retrieved from a study of blood T cell repertoires in COVID-19. The repertoire was sequenced with immunoSEQ multiplex PCR; TCRdb's copy has only in-frame clones and lacks some. The sample yields around 220,000 clones, approximately 80% seen once. J gave up 4 bases and V 1 base, and 9 bases lay outside the gene matches. The CDR3 contains 18 residues. CDR1 MGHRA and CDR2 YSYEKL come from the germline V gene. This clonotype was sampled from a woman of 80 years or more with COVID-19, enrolled during active disease. The rearrangement uses TRBV4-1 and TRBJ2-7; 14 positions match TRBD2. The specimen sequenced was peripheral blood. The DNA for the CDR3 is TGCGCCAGCAGCCAAGCGCCGGGACTAGCGGGAGTCGGATACGAGCAGTACTTC. As protein: CASSQAPGLAGVGYEQYF.